This TCR beta chain stems from a study of blood T cell repertoires in COVID-19. Looking at the study overall: Sites in the United States, Italy and Spain provided acute and convalescent COVID-19 samples.

Authors' methods: Researchers report that nucleated cell counts were estimated from reference gene primer amplification. The assay was immunoSEQ multiplex PCR, and TCRdb's table has in-frame clones only and misses some. V and J calls and clone size follow that table, whereas D and trimming were derived from the DNA. The sample lists tens of thousands of clones, about 93% seen once, with approximately 10% in the top ten. From germline, CDR1 is LNHDA and CDR2 SQIVND (reference sequence). CDR3 length equals 14 residues. V was shortened by 1 base and J by 4 bases, with 5 bases between the two germline ends.

The chain has TRBV19 and TRBJ2-6; no reliable D call. This sequence was found in a woman aged 80 or older with active COVID-19. The sample consisted of peripheral blood. The CDR3 DNA is TGTGCCAGTAGTATAGGGGCCGGGGCCAACGTCCTGACTTTC. This codes for CASSIGAGANVLTF.